This is a list of T cell receptor beta chains from one sample in a study of blood T cell repertoires in COVID-19. Sequencing was performed with immunoSEQ multiplex PCR; in TCRdb, only in-frame clones are kept and a portion is missing. The top ten clones hold 2% to 2.5% of a sample with over 250,000 clones, about 89% of them seen once. Sequenced input: peripheral blood. The receptors shown here come from a man over 45 with acute or convalescent COVID-19. Each CDR3 is given with its conserved first and last residue. A D gene is named only where the DNA matches it firmly. Rows may omit the clone size; those that give it use once, few, many or a size class.

clone_size: .; v_call: TRBV18; d_call: .; j_call: TRBJ1-5; cdr3_length: 14; cdr3_nt: TGTGCCAGCTCCCGCGGTGCCCCGGATCAGCCCCAGCATTTT; cdr3_aa: CASSRGAPDQPQHF
clone_size: .; v_call: TRBV11-2; d_call: .; j_call: TRBJ2-4; cdr3_length: 18; cdr3_nt: TGTGCCAGCAGCCCCGGGGCAGGGGCTCCCTTAGCCAAAAACATTCAGTACTTC; cdr3_aa: CASSPGAGAPLAKNIQYF
clone_size: .; v_call: TRBV7-6; d_call: TRBD1; j_call: TRBJ2-3; cdr3_length: 16; cdr3_nt: TGTGCCAGCAGCCCCCGGGACAGTACCTACACAGATACGCAGTATTTT; cdr3_aa: CASSPRDSTYTDTQYF
clone_size: .; v_call: TRBV9; d_call: .; j_call: TRBJ2-3; cdr3_length: 16; cdr3_nt: TGTGCCAGCAGCCCTTCCCAGGCAGGTCCCACAGATACGCAGTATTTT; cdr3_aa: CASSPSQAGPTDTQYF
clone_size: .; v_call: TRBV7-2; d_call: TRBD1; j_call: TRBJ1-2; cdr3_length: 13; cdr3_nt: TGTGCCAGCAGCTCGACAGGGAGCTATGGCTACACCTTC; cdr3_aa: CASSSTGSYGYTF
clone_size: .; v_call: TRBV18; d_call: TRBD1; j_call: TRBJ2-2; cdr3_length: 16; cdr3_nt: TGTGCCAGCTCACCAGTGGGACAGGGGGCTACCGGGGAGCTGTTTTTT; cdr3_aa: CASSPVGQGATGELFF
clone_size: .; v_call: TRBV4-2; d_call: TRBD2; j_call: TRBJ2-1; cdr3_length: 17; cdr3_nt: TGTGCCAGCAGCCAAGAGTTAAGGACTAGCGGAAACAATGAGCAGTTCTTC; cdr3_aa: CASSQELRTSGNNEQFF
clone_size: .; v_call: TRBV27; d_call: .; j_call: TRBJ2-5; cdr3_length: 16; cdr3_nt: TGTGCCAGCAGTTCAGTCGACTTATCGGGCCAAGAGACCCAGTACTTC; cdr3_aa: CASSSVDLSGQETQYF
clone_size: .; v_call: TRBV7-3; d_call: .; j_call: TRBJ1-1; cdr3_length: 15; cdr3_nt: TGTGCCAGCAGCCGCGGGAGAAAGACGAACACTGAAGCTTTCTTT; cdr3_aa: CASSRGRKTNTEAFF
clone_size: .; v_call: TRBV4-2; d_call: .; j_call: TRBJ2-7; cdr3_length: 11; cdr3_nt: TGTGCCAGCAGTTCATCCTACGAGCAGTACTTC; cdr3_aa: CASSSSYEQYF
clone_size: many; v_call: TRBV7-9; d_call: .; j_call: TRBJ2-7; cdr3_length: 14; cdr3_nt: TGTGCCAGCAGCAATAGGGAGATAGCCTACGAGCAGTACTTC; cdr3_aa: CASSNREIAYEQYF
clone_size: .; v_call: TRBV6-6; d_call: TRBD2; j_call: TRBJ2-4; cdr3_length: 19; cdr3_nt: TGTGCCAGCAGTCCGAAACCGGGACTAGCGGGGCTAGCCAAAAACATTCAGTACTTC; cdr3_aa: CASSPKPGLAGLAKNIQYF
clone_size: .; v_call: TRBV2; d_call: TRBD2; j_call: TRBJ2-1; cdr3_length: 18; cdr3_nt: TGTGCCAGCAGTGACCCCTCCTTTAGCGGGGACTCCTACAATGAGCAGTTCTTC; cdr3_aa: CASSDPSFSGDSYNEQFF
clone_size: .; v_call: TRBV5-1; d_call: TRBD1; j_call: TRBJ1-4; cdr3_length: 15; cdr3_nt: TGCGCCAGCAGCACCCGACAGGGGGGAGACGAAAAACTGTTTTTT; cdr3_aa: CASSTRQGGDEKLFF
clone_size: .; v_call: TRBV4-1; d_call: TRBD2; j_call: TRBJ2-3; cdr3_length: 17; cdr3_nt: TGCGCCAGCAGCCAAGGGGTACTAGCGGGGGTCACAGATACGCAGTATTTT; cdr3_aa: CASSQGVLAGVTDTQYF
clone_size: .; v_call: TRBV5-6; d_call: .; j_call: TRBJ2-1; cdr3_length: 17; cdr3_nt: TGTGCCAGCAGCTTGGTCTTAGAGGGGGGGATCTACAATGAGCAGTTCTTC; cdr3_aa: CASSLVLEGGIYNEQFF
clone_size: .; v_call: TRBV7-3; d_call: TRBD1; j_call: TRBJ2-7; cdr3_length: 16; cdr3_nt: TGTGCCAGCAGCTTACCTTCCGGGACAGGGGGTGGCGAGCAGTACTTC; cdr3_aa: CASSLPSGTGGGEQYF
clone_size: .; v_call: TRBV27; d_call: TRBD1; j_call: TRBJ2-5; cdr3_length: 15; cdr3_nt: TGTGCCAGCAGTTTTGGCAGGGGGCGTTGGGAGACCCAGTACTTC; cdr3_aa: CASSFGRGRWETQYF
clone_size: many; v_call: TRBV5-4; d_call: .; j_call: TRBJ1-1; cdr3_length: 14; cdr3_nt: TGTGCCAGCAGCTTTGACGGAGAAAACACTGAAGCTTTCTTT; cdr3_aa: CASSFDGENTEAFF
clone_size: .; v_call: TRBV11-3; d_call: .; j_call: TRBJ2-3; cdr3_length: 15; cdr3_nt: TGTGCCAGCAGCTCCCAGGGGCAGCCCACAGATACGCAGTATTTT; cdr3_aa: CASSSQGQPTDTQYF
clone_size: .; v_call: TRBV6-5; d_call: .; j_call: TRBJ1-6; cdr3_length: 15; cdr3_nt: TGTGCCAGCAGTTACTCGGCCATTCGAAATTCACCCCTCCACTTT; cdr3_aa: CASSYSAIRNSPLHF
clone_size: .; v_call: TRBV30; d_call: TRBD1; j_call: TRBJ2-1; cdr3_length: 13; cdr3_nt: TGTGCCTGGTCCGGGACAGGGAACAATGAGCAGTTCTTC; cdr3_aa: CAWSGTGNNEQFF
clone_size: .; v_call: TRBV5-1; d_call: .; j_call: TRBJ2-1; cdr3_length: 14; cdr3_nt: TGCGCCAGCCGCGACGGACTCTCCTACAATGAGCAGTTCTTC; cdr3_aa: CASRDGLSYNEQFF
clone_size: .; v_call: TRBV19; d_call: .; j_call: TRBJ1-2; cdr3_length: 12; cdr3_nt: TGTGCCAGTAGTACCTTGGGCCTTGGCTACACCTTC; cdr3_aa: CASSTLGLGYTF
clone_size: .; v_call: TRBV11-3; d_call: .; j_call: TRBJ2-7; cdr3_length: 15; cdr3_nt: TGTGCCAGCAGCCCGGGGCCGGGGGGCCCCGACGAGCAGTACTTC; cdr3_aa: CASSPGPGGPDEQYF
clone_size: .; v_call: TRBV24-1; d_call: TRBD1; j_call: TRBJ1-1; cdr3_length: 14; cdr3_nt: TGTGCCACCAGTGGTCGACAGGGGGGCACTGAAGCTTTCTTT; cdr3_aa: CATSGRQGGTEAFF
clone_size: once; v_call: TRBV7-2; d_call: .; j_call: TRBJ2-4; cdr3_length: 18; cdr3_nt: TGTGCCAGCAGCTTAGATGAGGGTGGAGGGCTAGCCAAAAACATTCAGTACTTC; cdr3_aa: CASSLDEGGGLAKNIQYF
clone_size: .; v_call: TRBV3-1/TRBV3-2; d_call: .; j_call: TRBJ1-6; cdr3_length: 13; cdr3_nt: TGTGCCAGCAGGGACAGAGGAAGGTCACCCCTCCACTTT; cdr3_aa: CASRDRGRSPLHF
clone_size: .; v_call: TRBV5-1; d_call: .; j_call: TRBJ2-1; cdr3_length: 14; cdr3_nt: TGCGCCAGCAGCTTGGCGGGGGATGTAGATGAGCAGTTCTTC; cdr3_aa: CASSLAGDVDEQFF
clone_size: .; v_call: TRBV5-4; d_call: TRBD2; j_call: TRBJ2-3; cdr3_length: 17; cdr3_nt: TGTGCCAGCAGCCCCCCTCTGGCGGGGGGGTCCAAGGATACGCAGTATTTT; cdr3_aa: CASSPPLAGGSKDTQYF
clone_size: .; v_call: TRBV6-6; d_call: .; j_call: TRBJ1-1; cdr3_length: 15; cdr3_nt: TGTGCCAGCAGTTACTCGACAGATTACCACACTGAAGCTTTCTTT; cdr3_aa: CASSYSTDYHTEAFF
clone_size: .; v_call: TRBV6-5; d_call: TRBD1; j_call: TRBJ2-7; cdr3_length: 14; cdr3_nt: TGTGCCAGCAGTTTCGGGACAGGGGTGGGAGAGCAGTACTTC; cdr3_aa: CASSFGTGVGEQYF
clone_size: .; v_call: TRBV20-1; d_call: TRBD2; j_call: TRBJ2-1; cdr3_length: 15; cdr3_nt: TGCAGTGCTAGTTACGGGGGGACCTCCTACAATGAGCAGTTCTTC; cdr3_aa: CSASYGGTSYNEQFF
clone_size: .; v_call: TRBV12-3/TRBV12-4; d_call: .; j_call: TRBJ1-4; cdr3_length: 13; cdr3_nt: TGTGCCAGCAAGGCGAAGCCGACAGGATTGTTGTTTTTT; cdr3_aa: CASKAKPTGLLFF
clone_size: .; v_call: TRBV18; d_call: .; j_call: TRBJ1-2; cdr3_length: 13; cdr3_nt: TGTGCCAGCTCACCAGGGGAGAACTATGGCTACACCTTC; cdr3_aa: CASSPGENYGYTF